Listed here are 23 T cell receptor beta chains from one sample, sequenced in a study of cytomegalovirus exposure and HLA in healthy donors. Primers included in the PCR were 60 Vbeta and 13 Jbeta primers. Assay used: immunoSEQ multiplex PCR; TCRdb lists only in-frame clones, some missing. This sample has about 59,000 clones; more than 70% occur once, and the top ten carry roughly 7%. Sequences were obtained from PBMCs. These receptors all come from a man aged 25 to 45 in good health and CMV-seropositive.

In nucleotides, the CDR3 is TGTGCCAGCAGCTTAGTTGGGTCTAGCGGGGGGCACACAGATACGCAGTATTTT. It translates to CASSLVGSSGGHTDTQYF. V gene TRBV7-2 combines with J gene TRBJ2-3, with 11 positions matching TRBD2. From germline, CDR1 is SGHTA and CDR2 FQGNSA. This CDR3 is 18 amino acids long. Germline trimming cut 1 base from V and 2 bases from J; bases unmatched to any gene: 8.

The J gene is TRBJ2-3, the V gene TRBV4-1; 12 nucleotides align to TRBD2. V shed 2 bases and J 0 bases; nucleotides not matched to a gene: 9. CDR1 is MGHRA and CDR2 is YSYEKL in the germline V gene. CDR3 length: 19 residues. CDR3 in DNA: TGCGCCAGCAGCCAATCAGGACTAGCGGGGTCCTCTAGCACAGATACGCAGTATTTT. The encoded protein is CASSQSGLAGSSSTDTQYF.

This chain joins TRBV18 and TRBJ2-7, with TRBD1 matching 10 bases. The CDR3 spans 13 residues. Germline V gives CDR1 KGHSH, CDR2 LQKENI. With 6 bases clipped from V and 5 bases from J, the junction kept 4 bases outside the gene matches. CDR3 in DNA: TGTGCCAGCTCTCGGGACAGGGGAAACGAGCAGTACTTC. It translates to CASSRDRGNEQYF.

The chain is built from TRBV29-1 and TRBJ2-5; 7 nucleotides match TRBD2. J gave up 5 bases and V 7 bases, and 10 bases lay outside the gene matches. Looked up from germline, CDR1 is SQVTM and CDR2 is ANQGSEA. There are 13 residues in the CDR3. The CDR3: CSGKRGGGETQYF. The CDR3 nucleotides are TGCAGCGGGAAGCGGGGCGGGGGTGAGACCCAGTACTTC. Based on the CDR3 plus reference TRBV29-1 and TRBJ2-5, the full variable domain is SAVISQKPSRDICQRGTSLTIQCQVDSQVTMMFWYRQQPGQSLTLIATANQGSEATYESGFVIDKFPISRPNLTFSTLTVSNMSPEDSSIYLCSGKRGGGETQYFGPGTRLLVL.

This clone was found once. The V and J genes are TRBV30 and TRBJ2-5; 10 bases match TRBD1. The CDR3 extends over 13 amino acids. V lost 5 bases to trimming and J lost 4 bases; unmatched junction nucleotides: 4. Looked up from germline, CDR1 is GTSNPN and CDR2 is SVGIG (reference sequence). CDR3 DNA sequence: TGTGCCTGGGCCGGGACAGGGGTAGAGACCCAGTACTTC. It encodes CAWAGTGVETQYF.

As for this clone: At the DNA level, this CDR3 is encoded by other sequences in the same sample as well. This rearrangement joins TRBV19 to TRBJ2-1, with 7 bases identical to TRBD2. The germline CDR1 and CDR2 sequences are LNHDA and SQIVND (reference sequence). The CDR3 extends over 15 amino acids. V was clipped by 5 bases and J by 1 base; unmatched bases: 5. The CDR3 protein is CASSPRGDSYNEQFF. The DNA of the CDR3 is TGTGCCAGTAGTCCTCGGGGGGATTCCTACAATGAGCAGTTCTTC.

This clone was seen just once. The chain couples TRBV9 to TRBJ2-3; 11 bases match TRBD2. CDR3 length equals 15 residues. CDR1 is SGDLS, CDR2 YYNGEE, per germline. After removal of 4 bases from V and 4 bases from J, the junction contained 5 bases not matched to a gene. Here the CDR3 reads CASSTSGGRADTQYF. In nucleotides, the CDR3 is TGTGCCAGCAGCACTAGCGGGGGCCGGGCAGATACGCAGTATTTT.

This chain connects TRBV25-1 to TRBJ2-1; D is uncertain. The CDR3 is 11 residues long. Between the trimmed V and J ends, which lost 4 bases and 10 bases, there was a span of 8 bases. CDR1 is MGHDK, CDR2 SYGVNS, per germline. CDR3 DNA sequence: TGTGCCAGCAGTGCTACCCGGGAGCAGTTCTTC. This codes for CASSATREQFF.

About this clone: This same CDR3 is encoded by further DNA sequences in the sample. The V call is TRBV5-6, the J call TRBJ2-1; weak D call: TRBD1 (5 bases). Germline V lookup: CDR1 SGHDT, CDR2 YYEEEE. This CDR3 is 12 amino acids long. Trimming removed 4 bases from V and 6 bases from J, with 8 bases in between. The CDR3 loop reads CASSKDSNEQFF. Written as DNA, the CDR3 is TGTGCCAGCAGCAAAGACAGCAATGAGCAGTTCTTC.

The chain employs TRBV7-2 and TRBJ1-1; no reliable D call. V was cut by 4 bases and J by 3 bases, with 18 bases left in between. Germline loops: CDR1 SGHTA, CDR2 FQGNSA. The CDR3 loop spans 16 amino acids. The CDR3 sequence is CASSSRDPSRDTEAFF. The CDR3 DNA sequence: TGTGCCAGCAGCTCCCGGGATCCTTCCCGGGACACTGAAGCTTTCTTT.

J is TRBJ1-2 and V is TRBV4-3; maybe TRBD1 (6 bases). Trimming removed 0 bases at V and 8 bases at J, with 16 bases between. The CDR3 totals 15 residues. Germline values: CDR1 LGHNA, CDR2 YSLEER. CDR3 sequence: CASSQEVRGSCGYTF. The CDR3 DNA is TGCGCCAGCAGCCAAGAGGTTAGGGGGAGTTGCGGCTACACCTTC.

The gene calls are TRBV7-9 and TRBJ2-7; 9 nucleotides align to TRBD1. Germline CDR1 reads SEHNR; CDR2 reads FQNEAQ (reference sequence). CDR3 length: 15 residues. The ends lost 5 bases at V and 4 bases at J; junction bases unmatched: 9. The CDR3 nucleotides are TGTGCCAGCAGCCACCGGTTCGACAGGGGGTACGAGCAGTACTTC. Translation gives CASSHRFDRGYEQYF.

The genes are TRBV19 and TRBJ1-1; weak D call: TRBD1 (5 bases). V shed 0 bases and J shed 1 base, with 15 bases lying between them. The CDR3 spans 17 residues. The germline CDR1 and CDR2 sequences are LNHDA and SQIVND (reference sequence). CDR3 sequence: CASSIDHGHLGNTEAFF. CDR3 DNA: TGTGCCAGTAGTATAGATCACGGACACTTAGGGAACACTGAAGCTTTCTTT.

The chain links TRBV6-5 to TRBJ1-2; unclear D gene. Germline V gives CDR1 MNHEY, CDR2 SVGAGI. This CDR3 is built from 14 residues. V was pared by 1 base and J by 7 bases, with 13 bases between. The CDR3 protein is CASSYFEVNGGYTF. The CDR3 nucleotides are TGTGCCAGCAGTTACTTCGAGGTGAATGGTGGCTACACCTTC.

This clone was observed a handful of times. This same CDR3 is encoded by further DNA sequences in the sample. The V gene is TRBV4-3, the J gene TRBJ1-4, with D unresolved. V was shortened by 0 bases and J by 2 bases, with 4 bases between the two germline ends. CDR1 and CDR2 from the germline V gene are LGHNA and YSLEER. The CDR3 contains 14 residues. The CDR3 DNA reads as TGCGCCAGCAGCCAAGATCGTACTAATGAAAAACTGTTTTTT. Its translation: CASSQDRTNEKLFF.

The chain is built from TRBV29-1 and TRBJ2-5; weak D call: TRBD1 (6 bases). The J call may be incorrect, as the DNA end agrees better with TRBJ2-7. From germline, CDR1 is SQVTM and CDR2 ANQGSEA. The CDR3 totals 15 residues. The CDR3 protein is CSVEDLTGPSYEQYF. For the CDR3, the DNA is TGCAGCGTTGAAGACCTGACAGGTCCCTCCTACGAGCAGTACTTC.

This clone was observed a few times. This chain uses TRBV2 with TRBJ1-6, with D unresolved. V lost 6 bases and J 0 bases, leaving 12 bases between the germline ends. The CDR3 sequence is 16 residues long. Germline V CDR1 and CDR2: SNHLY, FYNNEI. Here the CDR3 reads CASSDTSSSYNSPLHF. DNA of the CDR3: TGTGCCAGCAGCGATACCTCTAGCTCCTATAATTCACCCCTCCACTTT.

Written as DNA, the CDR3 is TGCGCCAGCAGCTCGACCCTAGACTCTAGCGGGGGAAGCACAGATACGCAGTATTTT. It yields the protein CASSSTLDSSGGSTDTQYF. V gene TRBV5-1 combines with J gene TRBJ2-3; 10 positions match TRBD2. Germline V lookup: CDR1 SGHRS, CDR2 YFSETQ. The CDR3 is 19 amino acids. The V and J ends lost 3 bases and 0 bases, in that order; junction bases with no gene match: 13.

The chain joins TRBV4-2 to TRBJ2-7; D unclear. Germline-derived CDR1 and CDR2 are LGHNA and YNFKEQ. V was cut by 0 bases and J by 6 bases, with 9 bases left in between. This CDR3 region has 13 residues. This CDR3 reads CASSQDGPREQYF. The CDR3 bases are TGTGCCAGCAGCCAAGATGGCCCTCGCGAGCAGTACTTC.

This rearrangement joins TRBV13 to TRBJ1-1; tentative D call: TRBD1 (5 bases). The CDR3 is 16 residues long. V lost 5 bases and J 3 bases, leaving 19 bases between the germline ends. Germline lookup yields CDR1 PRHDT and CDR2 FYEKMQ (reference sequence). CDR3 residues: CASSPFLGPQHTEAFF. The CDR3 DNA reads as TGTGCCAGCAGCCCTTTTCTGGGGCCCCAACACACTGAAGCTTTCTTT.

V is TRBV5-1 and J is TRBJ2-1, with 9 positions matching TRBD1. The ends lost 4 bases at V and 4 bases at J; junction bases unmatched: 6. From germline, CDR1 is SGHRS and CDR2 YFSETQ. The CDR3 consists of 15 residues. The CDR3 reads CASSPPGTGYNEQFF. The CDR3 DNA reads as TGCGCCAGCAGCCCACCCGGGACAGGGTACAATGAGCAGTTCTTC.

The chain has TRBV21-1 and TRBJ1-5; the table's D call, TRBD1, has no DNA check behind it. TRBV21-1 is deemed a pseudogene. The CDR3 has 14 amino acids. The CDR3 DNA sequence: TGTGCCAGCAGCAAAGGAACAGGTTATCAGCCCCAGCATTTT. Protein: CASSKGTGYQPQHF.

This chain joins TRBV4-2 and TRBJ2-5; 9 positions match TRBD1. The V segment lost 2 bases and the J segment 4 bases; nucleotides outside the gene matches: 5. CDR1 and CDR2 (germline): LGHNA, YNFKEQ. CDR3 length: 15 amino acids. CDR3 DNA: TGTGCCAGCAGCCAACAGACAGGGGGGGGAGAGACCCAGTACTTC. Its protein product is CASSQQTGGGETQYF.